These 6 T cell receptor beta chains share one sample of origin, sequenced in a study of shared clonotypes between healthy human individuals. Using immunoSEQ multiplex PCR, the repertoire was profiled, and TCRdb retains in-frame clones only, with some absent. This sample has roughly 450,000 clones, with approximately 85% found just once. The sample taken for sequencing was PBMCs. The receptor set was obtained from a woman between 40 and 55 years old in good health. Some clones in this sample may be carry-over from other donors' samples.

This clone was seen only once. The CDR3 DNA reads as TGTGCCAGTCGAACAGGCTCTGCGAACACCGGGGAGCTGTTTTTT. Amino acid sequence: CASRTGSANTGELFF. This chain connects TRBV2 to TRBJ2-2, with D maybe TRBD1 (5 bases). Trimming pared 9 bases from V and 0 bases from J, leaving 14 bases between. This CDR3 has 15 residues. Per germline, CDR1 SNHLY and CDR2 FYNNEI.

On this clone: At the DNA level, this CDR3 is encoded by other sequences in the same sample as well. For the CDR3, the DNA is TGTGCCAGCAGTGAAGCGGGAACAGGGGCCTACGAGCAGTACTTC. Encoded protein: CASSEAGTGAYEQYF. The chain employs TRBV6-1 and TRBJ2-7; TRBD1 matches at 7 bases. This CDR3 spans 15 amino acids. The germline gives CDR1 MNHNS, CDR2 SASEGT. V shed 0 bases, J shed 2 bases, and the junction held 4 bases outside the gene matches.

The genes are TRBV30 and TRBJ1-6; TRBD1 aligns across 10 bases. The CDR3 runs 15 residues. Looked up from germline, CDR1 is GTSNPN and CDR2 is SVGIG (reference sequence). J lost 11 bases, V lost 0 bases, and 7 bases had no gene match. The CDR3 is CAWSVQGTGVPPLHF. CDR3 sequence (DNA): TGTGCCTGGAGTGTACAAGGGACAGGGGTTCCACCCCTCCACTTT.

Comment on this clone: The sample contains more than one DNA sequence encoding this CDR3. The chain couples TRBV30 to TRBJ1-2, with D perhaps TRBD1 (5 bases). This CDR3 has 12 residues. V dropped 2 bases and J dropped 1 base, with 5 bases sitting between them. Germline assignment: CDR1 GTSNPN and CDR2 SVGIG (reference sequence). The CDR3 spells CAWSRGNYGYTF. The CDR3 DNA follows: TGTGCCTGGAGTAGGGGTAACTATGGCTACACCTTC.

The gene calls are TRBV9 and TRBJ2-1; 7 bases are shared with TRBD2. In germline, CDR1 is SGDLS, CDR2 YYNGEE. This CDR3 region has 16 residues. Germline trimming cut 0 bases from V and 7 bases from J; bases unmatched to any gene: 10. The CDR3 DNA reads TGTGCCAGCAGCGTAGCTGGCAGCGGGAACTTTAATGAGCAGTTCTTC. This codes for CASSVAGSGNFNEQFF.

This chain links TRBV5-5 with TRBJ1-1; D uncertain. Trimming pared 5 bases from V and 4 bases from J, leaving 15 bases between. This CDR3 has 14 residues. Germline V lookup: CDR1 SGHKS, CDR2 YYEKEE (reference sequence). The chain's CDR3 is CASSLTVGPTEAFF. CDR3 DNA sequence: TGTGCCAGCAGTTTGACCGTAGGGCCCACTGAAGCTTTCTTT.